This T cell receptor beta chain stems from a study of molecular identifiers for immune sequencing clone quantification. Across the study: Naive CD8 cell RNA, from roughly 20,000 or 100,000 cells, was split five ways in replicates, with four sequenced.

Preparation of the bulk TCR libraries relied on previously described methods and listed TCR primers. TCRdb itself ran the PCR reads through MiXCR, one entry per CDR3 protein. The repertoire consists of 85,000 to 90,000 distinct CDR3 sequences, with roughly 25% occurring once and the leading ten covering 0.78%. Whole-study results and caveats: It was shown that clones above 20 RNA copies held over 98% of effector molecules, but under 1% in naive cells. Detecting spiked Jurkat TCR RNA from one cell among roughly 900,000 naive cells was reportedly possible.

Trimming shortened V by 4 bases and J by 4 bases, and 14 bases separated the two germline ends. This CDR3 contains 15 residues. In germline, CDR1 is SGHTA, CDR2 FQGNSA. Ten or more counts support this clonotype. Its target is not known. This receptor was taken from a human donor in good health. Some libraries in this study had Jurkat cell RNA spiked in. This chain links TRBV7-2 with TRBJ2-1; TRBD2 is a possible D gene (6 bases). The specimen was naive CD8+ T cells from blood, with Jurkat cell RNA spiked in. Indicated subset: FACS-sorted CD8+CD4-CCR7+CD45RA+ naive T cells. The CDR3 loop reads CASSSFPAGYNEQFF. Written as DNA, the CDR3 is TGTGCCAGCAGCTCATTCCCTGCGGGATACAATGAGCAGTTCTTC.